The clone carrying this T cell receptor beta chain was counted at least ten times. Its antigen is currently unknown. For CDR3 and TCR beta VDJ profiling, genomic DNA was the template used. TCRdb itself ran the reads through MiXCR, one entry per CDR3 protein. Of some 160,000 distinct CDR3 sequences in the sample, about half were seen once. The entry originates in a study of CD8+CD57+ T cells in acquired aplastic anemia. The overall study: The average for DNA from sorted CD4+ and CD8+ cells was around 3.5 ug. Study-level results: Researchers reported that CD8+ Simpson's diversity was not significantly different in patients versus controls. Researchers report that 25 to 35 CD8+ CDR3 sequences appeared in both patients and controls.

CD8+CD57+ cell expansion had been shown by flow cytometry in patients chosen for sequencing. Patients were treatment-naive when blood was sampled. The source of this sequence is a human donor with aplastic anemia. Sequenced material: sorted CD4+, CD8+, or CD8+CD57+ T cells (not recorded which) from PBMCs.

The CDR3 region has the DNA TGTGCCAGCAGTGAAAGATCCCCGCTGGGACAGGGGCGGAACACTGAAGCTTTCTTT. Protein sequence: CASSERSPLGQGRNTEAFF. The chain employs TRBV2 and TRBJ1-1; 10 positions match TRBD1. The V and J ends lost 2 bases and 1 base, in that order; junction bases with no gene match: 13. Germline CDR1 is SNHLY and CDR2 is FYNNEI. This CDR3 region has 19 residues.